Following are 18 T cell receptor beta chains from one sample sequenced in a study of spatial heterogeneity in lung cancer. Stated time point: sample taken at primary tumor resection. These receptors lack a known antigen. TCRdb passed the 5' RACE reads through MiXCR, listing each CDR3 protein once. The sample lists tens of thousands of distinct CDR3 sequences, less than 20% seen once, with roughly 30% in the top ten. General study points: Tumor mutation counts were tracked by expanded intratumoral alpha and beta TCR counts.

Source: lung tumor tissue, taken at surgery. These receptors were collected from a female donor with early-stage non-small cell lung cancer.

The CDR3 coding sequence is TGTGCCTCGCTTGCGAGAGGGAGTGGAGGGGAGCTGTTTTTT. Its protein product is CASLARGSGGELFF. The V call is TRBV7-8, the J call TRBJ2-2; the D gene is possibly TRBD2 (5 bases). Germline-derived CDR1 and CDR2 are SGHVS and FQNEAQ. CDR3 length: 14 residues. V lost 11 bases, J lost 8 bases, and 21 bases lay in between.

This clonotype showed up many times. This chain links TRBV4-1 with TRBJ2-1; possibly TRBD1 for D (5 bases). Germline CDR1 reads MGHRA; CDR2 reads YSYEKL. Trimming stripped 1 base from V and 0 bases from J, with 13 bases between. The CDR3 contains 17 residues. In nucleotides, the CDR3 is TGCGCCAGCAGCCAAGGTGCAGGGCGGAGCTCCTACAATGAGCAGTTCTTC. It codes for CASSQGAGRSSYNEQFF.

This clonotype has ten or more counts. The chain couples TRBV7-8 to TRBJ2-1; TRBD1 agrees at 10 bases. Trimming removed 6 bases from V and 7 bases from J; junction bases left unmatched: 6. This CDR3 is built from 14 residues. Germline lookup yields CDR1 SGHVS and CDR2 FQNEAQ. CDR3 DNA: TGTGCCAGCAGTAGGACAGGGGGTTTGAATGAGCAGTTCTTC. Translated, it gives CASSRTGGLNEQFF.

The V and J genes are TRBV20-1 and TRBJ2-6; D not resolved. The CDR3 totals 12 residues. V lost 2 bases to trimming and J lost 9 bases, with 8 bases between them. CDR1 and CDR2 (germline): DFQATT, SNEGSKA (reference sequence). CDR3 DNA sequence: TGCAGTGCTAGAAGGTCCCACAACGTCCTGACTTTC. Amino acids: CSARRSHNVLTF.

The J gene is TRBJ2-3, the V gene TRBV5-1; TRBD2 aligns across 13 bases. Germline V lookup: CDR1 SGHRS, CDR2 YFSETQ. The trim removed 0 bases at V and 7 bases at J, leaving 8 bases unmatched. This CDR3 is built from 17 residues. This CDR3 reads CASSLEGLAGVAYTQYF. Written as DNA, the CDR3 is TGCGCCAGCAGCTTGGAAGGACTAGCGGGAGTGGCATATACGCAGTATTTT.

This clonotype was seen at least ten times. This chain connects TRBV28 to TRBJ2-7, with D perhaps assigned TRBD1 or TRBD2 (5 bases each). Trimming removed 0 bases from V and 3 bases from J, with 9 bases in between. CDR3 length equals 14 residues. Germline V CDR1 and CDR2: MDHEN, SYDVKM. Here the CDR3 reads CASSLWGPSYEQYF. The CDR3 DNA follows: TGTGCCAGCAGTTTATGGGGACCAAGCTACGAGCAGTACTTC.

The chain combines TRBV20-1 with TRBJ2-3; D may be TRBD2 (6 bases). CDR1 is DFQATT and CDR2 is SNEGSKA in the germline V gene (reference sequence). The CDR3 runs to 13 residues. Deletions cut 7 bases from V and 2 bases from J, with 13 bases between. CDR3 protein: CSGLGTLTDTQYF. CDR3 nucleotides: TGCAGTGGGTTGGGGACTCTCACAGATACGCAGTATTTT.

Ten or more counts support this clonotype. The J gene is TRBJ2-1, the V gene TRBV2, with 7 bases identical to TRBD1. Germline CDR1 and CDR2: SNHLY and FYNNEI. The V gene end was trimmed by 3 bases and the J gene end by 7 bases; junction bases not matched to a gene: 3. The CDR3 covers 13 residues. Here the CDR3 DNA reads TGTGCCAGCAGTGAGACAGGGTGGAATGAGCAGTTCTTC. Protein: CASSETGWNEQFF.

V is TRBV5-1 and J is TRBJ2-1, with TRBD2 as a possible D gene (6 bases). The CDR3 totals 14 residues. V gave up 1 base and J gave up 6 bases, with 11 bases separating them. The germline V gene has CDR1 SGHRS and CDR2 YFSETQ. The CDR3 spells CASSLRRGPNEQFF. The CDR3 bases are TGCGCCAGCAGCTTGAGGCGGGGCCCCAATGAGCAGTTCTTC.

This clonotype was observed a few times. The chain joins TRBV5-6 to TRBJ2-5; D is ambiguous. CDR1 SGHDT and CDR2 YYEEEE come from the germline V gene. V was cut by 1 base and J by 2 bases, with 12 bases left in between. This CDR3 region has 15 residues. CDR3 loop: CASSLWRNTQETQYF. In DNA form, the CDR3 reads TGTGCCAGCAGCTTGTGGCGGAATACGCAAGAGACCCAGTACTTC. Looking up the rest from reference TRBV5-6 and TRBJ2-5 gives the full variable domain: DAGVTQSPTHLIKTRGQQVTLRCSPKSGHDTVSWYQQALGQGPQFIFQYYEEEERQRGNFPDRFSGHQFPNYSSELNVNALLLGDSALYLCASSLWRNTQETQYFGPGTRLLVL.

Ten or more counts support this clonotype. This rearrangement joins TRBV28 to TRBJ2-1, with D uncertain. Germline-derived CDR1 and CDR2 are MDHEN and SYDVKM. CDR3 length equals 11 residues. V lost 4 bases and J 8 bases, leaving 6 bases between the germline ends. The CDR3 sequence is CASSSLDEQFF. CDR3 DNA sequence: TGTGCCAGCAGTTCCCTGGATGAGCAGTTCTTC.

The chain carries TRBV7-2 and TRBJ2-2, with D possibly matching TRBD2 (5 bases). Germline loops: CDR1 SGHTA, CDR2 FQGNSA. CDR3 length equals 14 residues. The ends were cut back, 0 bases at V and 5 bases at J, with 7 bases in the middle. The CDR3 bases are TGTGCCAGCAGCTTAGCTCCGGGGACCGGGGAGCTGTTTTTT. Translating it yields CASSLAPGTGELFF.

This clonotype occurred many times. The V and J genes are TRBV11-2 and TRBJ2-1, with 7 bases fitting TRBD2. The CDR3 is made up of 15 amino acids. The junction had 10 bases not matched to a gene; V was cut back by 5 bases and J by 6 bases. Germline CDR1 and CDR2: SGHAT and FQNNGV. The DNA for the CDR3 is TGTGCCAGCAGCACCACTAGCGCCCCCGTCAATGAGCAGTTCTTC. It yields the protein CASSTTSAPVNEQFF.

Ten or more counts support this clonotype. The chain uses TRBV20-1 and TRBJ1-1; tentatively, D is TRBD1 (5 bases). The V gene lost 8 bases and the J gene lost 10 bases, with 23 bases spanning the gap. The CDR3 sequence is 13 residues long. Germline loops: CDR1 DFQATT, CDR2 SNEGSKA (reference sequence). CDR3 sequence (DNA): TGCAGTTCCCCCGCTTGGGGCACAGTCGGAGCTTTCTTT. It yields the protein CSSPAWGTVGAFF.

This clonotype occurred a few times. The CDR3: CATSAYRAGSYEQYF. The CDR3 bases are TGTGCCACCAGTGCTTACCGGGCGGGCTCCTACGAGCAGTACTTC. The gene calls are TRBV24-1 and TRBJ2-7; a weak D match, TRBD2 (5 bases). Germline V CDR1 and CDR2: KGHDR, SFDVKD. The CDR3 extends over 15 amino acids. V was cut by 5 bases and J by 0 bases, with 13 bases left in between.

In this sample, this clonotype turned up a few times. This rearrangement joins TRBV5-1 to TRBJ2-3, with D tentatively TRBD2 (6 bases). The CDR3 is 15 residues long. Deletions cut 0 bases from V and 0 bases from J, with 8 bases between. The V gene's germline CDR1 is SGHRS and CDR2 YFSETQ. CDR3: CASSLVGGSTDTQYF. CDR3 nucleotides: TGCGCCAGCAGCTTGGTCGGGGGTAGCACAGATACGCAGTATTTT.

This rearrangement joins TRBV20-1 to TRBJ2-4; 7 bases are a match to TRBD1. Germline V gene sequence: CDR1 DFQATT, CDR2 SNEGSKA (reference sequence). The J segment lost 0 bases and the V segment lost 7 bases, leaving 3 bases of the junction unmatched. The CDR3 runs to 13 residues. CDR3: CSGQGQAKNIQYF. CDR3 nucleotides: TGCAGTGGACAGGGCCAAGCCAAAAACATTCAGTACTTC.

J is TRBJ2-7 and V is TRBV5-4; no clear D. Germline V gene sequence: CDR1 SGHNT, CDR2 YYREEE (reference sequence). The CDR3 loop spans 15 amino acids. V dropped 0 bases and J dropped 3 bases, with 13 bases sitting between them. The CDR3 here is CASSLERASIYEQYF. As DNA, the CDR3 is TGTGCCAGCAGCTTGGAGCGCGCGAGTATCTACGAGCAGTACTTC. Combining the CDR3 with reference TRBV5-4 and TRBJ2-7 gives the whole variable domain ETGVTQSPTHLIKTRGQQVTLRCSSQSGHNTVSWYQQALGQGPQFIFQYYREEENGRGNFPPRFSGLQFPNYSSELNVNALELDDSALYLCASSLERASIYEQYFGPGTRLTVT.